These T cell receptor beta chains were read from a single sample in a study of T cells expressing NK-cell markers. TCRdb re-called the 5' RACE reads; one entry per CDR3 protein, DNA not given. This sample contains about 460,000 distinct CDR3 sequences. The sequenced sample consisted of blood T cells: a sorted CD56 or NKG2C T cell subset, CD4+ or CD8+ T cells, or bulk PBMC T cells (not recorded which). Receptors were obtained from a woman aged 45-65 years in good health. The CDR3 runs from the conserved cysteine through the conserved F or W.

J gene,V gene,CDR3 protein
TRBJ2-3,TRBV5-1,CASSLQGYGGIDTQYF
TRBJ1-5,TRBV7-2,CASSLEDSHQPQHF
TRBJ1-6,TRBV9,CASSVGPQGSPLHF
TRBJ2-5,TRBV5-4,CASSFLAGGPETQYF
TRBJ2-2,TRBV5-1,CASSSSSGWNTGELFF
TRBJ2-1,TRBV29-1,CTGSLFGDEQFF
TRBJ2-5,TRBV27,CASSLSVSSLETQYF
TRBJ2-3,TRBV10-3,CAIKLAPPDTQYF
TRBJ2-2,TRBV29-1,CSVSGLAGARTGELFF
TRBJ2-2,TRBV20-1,CSALGQSGTGELFF
TRBJ2-7,TRBV7-2,CASSLWRDEQYF
TRBJ2-7,TRBV6-6,CASSYSWGEQYF
TRBJ2-2,TRBV12-3/TRBV12-4,CASSLTDTGELFF
TRBJ2-7,TRBV7-8,CASSRVRASSYEQYF
TRBJ1-1,TRBV27,CASSLLVGDTEAFF
TRBJ1-2,TRBV7-9,CASSLAEGYGYTF
TRBJ1-4,TRBV20-1,CNAALGGSSNEKLFF
TRBJ2-7,TRBV20-1,CSAIDSTYEQYF
TRBJ2-3,TRBV10-2,CATGLAGLQPQDTQYF
TRBJ2-1,TRBV5-1,CASSLGLHSNEQFF
TRBJ2-7,TRBV11-2,CASSPVQGKYEQYF
TRBJ2-7,TRBV18,CASSPPIGGEQYF
TRBJ2-3,TRBV5-6,CASSSRIDLETQYF
TRBJ2-5,TRBV4-1,CASSQLPWGETQYF
TRBJ2-3,TRBV20-1,CSARDRAGDTQYF
TRBJ2-7,TRBV2,CAGRTGVDVGQYF
TRBJ1-2,TRBV28,CASSLQQGGYGYTF
TRBJ2-1,TRBV6-5,CASSTSGRKDEQFF
TRBJ2-3,TRBV6-2/TRBV6-3,CASRGDFTDTQYF
TRBJ1-1,TRBV5-1,CASSWGRGIYTEAFF
TRBJ2-1,TRBV7-2,CASSLDSGLGDWFF
TRBJ2-1,TRBV24-1,CATSDHGRAFYNEQFF